A single sample gave rise to the 29 T cell receptor beta chains below, sequenced in a study of neurological immune-mediated disorders. TCRdb ran MiXCR on the 5' RACE reads and lists one entry per CDR3 protein. The profile shows fewer than 80,000 distinct CDR3 sequences, approximately 5.2% of them singletons. Material: PBMCs. All receptors come from a woman aged 30 to 39 with multiple sclerosis.

Only a few counts were recorded for this clonotype. This chain links TRBV13 with TRBJ2-3; TRBD2 might be the D (5 bases). The germline V and J ends were trimmed by 5 bases and 0 bases, with 6 bases remaining between them. The germline V gene has CDR1 PRHDT and CDR2 FYEKMQ (reference sequence). There are 13 residues in the CDR3. As DNA, the CDR3 is TGTGCCAGCAGCAGGACTAGCACAGATACGCAGTATTTT. Encoded protein: CASSRTSTDTQYF.

The table lists this clonotype with many counts. The rearrangement joins TRBV6-5 to TRBJ2-6; TRBD1 matches 11 bases. Germline CDR1 MNHEY, CDR2 SVGAGI. The V and J ends lost 4 bases and 1 base, in that order; junction bases with no gene match: 3. This CDR3 comprises 17 residues. The CDR3 spells CASSSGTGGSGANVLTF. The DNA for the CDR3 is TGTGCCAGCAGTTCCGGGACAGGGGGTTCTGGGGCCAACGTCCTGACTTTC.

This clonotype has at least ten counts. The CDR3 nucleotides read TGTGCCAGCAGTCGGACTAGCGGGGGGCCCAACAATGAGCAGTTCTTC. Residues: CASSRTSGGPNNEQFF. V usage is TRBV12-3 or TRBV12-4 and J usage is TRBJ2-1, with 14 bases identical to TRBD2. CDR3 length: 16 residues. Germline trimming cut 5 bases from V and 5 bases from J; bases unmatched to any gene: 5.

This clonotype was seen only a few times. V usage is TRBV20-1 and J usage is TRBJ1-5, with D possibly matching TRBD1 (5 bases). The CDR3 runs to 14 residues. The V and J ends lost 7 bases and 4 bases respectively, with 17 bases between them. Germline V lookup: CDR1 DFQATT, CDR2 SNEGSKA (reference sequence). The CDR3 loop is CSVKGASGNQPQHF. In DNA, the CDR3 is TGCAGTGTTAAAGGGGCGAGTGGTAATCAGCCCCAGCATTTT.

This clonotype was found a few times. The chain combines TRBV6-6 with TRBJ1-1; a weak D match, TRBD1 (6 bases). CDR3 length equals 14 residues. The germline V gene encodes CDR1 MNHNY and CDR2 SVGAGI (reference sequence). V shed 0 bases and J shed 2 bases, with 7 bases lying between them. The CDR3 region is CASSYSGTNTEAFF. CDR3 coding DNA: TGTGCCAGCAGTTACTCTGGGACAAACACTGAAGCTTTCTTT.

The chain carries TRBV20-1 and TRBJ1-5; D is unresolved. Trimming left V 3 bases short and J 4 bases short, with 13 bases between. This CDR3 has 14 residues. Germline V gene lookup returns CDR1 DFQATT and CDR2 SNEGSKA (reference sequence). CDR3 nucleotide sequence: TGCAGTGCTAGGCCGTGGGTTGAAAATCAGCCCCAGCATTTT. Protein sequence: CSARPWVENQPQHF.

There are many counts of this clonotype. The V and J genes are TRBV9 and TRBJ2-1; TRBD2 aligns across 7 bases. Germline lookup yields CDR1 SGDLS and CDR2 YYNGEE. The CDR3 contains 15 residues. V shed 0 bases and J 1 base; nucleotides not matched to a gene: 1. CDR3 nucleotide sequence: TGTGCCAGCAGCGTAGCGGGGGGTTCCTACAATGAGCAGTTCTTC. It specifies CASSVAGGSYNEQFF.

CDR3 sequence reads: CASSSQGMNTEAFF. The CDR3 nucleotides read TGTGCCAGCAGCTCCCAGGGCATGAACACTGAAGCTTTCTTT. The gene calls are TRBV11-3 and TRBJ1-1; a possible D gene is TRBD1 (5 bases). Germline V gene lookup returns CDR1 SGHNT and CDR2 YENEEA. CDR3 size: 14 residues. V gave up 4 bases and J gave up 0 bases, with 9 bases separating them.

This clonotype was detected ten times or more. This chain connects TRBV7-9 to TRBJ2-7; D ambiguous. Per germline, CDR1 SEHNR and CDR2 FQNEAQ (reference sequence). Trimming removed 1 base at V and 0 bases at J, with 10 bases between. The CDR3 length is 15 residues. The CDR3 DNA is TGTGCCAGCAGCTTAGGAGGTAGGAACTCCTACGAGCAGTACTTC. Translating gives CASSLGGRNSYEQYF.

The table lists this clonotype with a few counts. The V gene is TRBV6-5, the J gene TRBJ2-7; TRBD1 might be the D (5 bases). The germline CDR1 and CDR2 sequences are MNHEY and SVGAGI. With 4 bases removed from V and 4 bases from J, the gap between germline ends came to 11 bases. CDR3 length: 13 residues. DNA for the CDR3: TGTGCCAGCAGTTCGACAGAACGATACGAGCAGTACTTC. It codes for CASSSTERYEQYF.

The sample holds a few counts of this clonotype. One junction end does not reproduce the germline sequence, and a read error may be involved. The V gene is TRBV10-3, the J gene TRBJ1-5; D is ambiguous. This CDR3 region has 14 residues. Germline V gene data show CDR1 as ENHRY and CDR2 as SYGVKD. CDR3 DNA: TGTGCCATCAGTGAGTCCGGTAGCAATCAGCCCCAGAATTTT. Translated, it gives CAISESGSNQPQNF.

The sample holds many counts of this clonotype. The chain carries TRBV20-1 and TRBJ1-5; maybe TRBD1 (5 bases). Germline CDR1 DFQATT, CDR2 SNEGSKA (reference sequence). The CDR3 loop spans 16 amino acids. V dropped 1 base and J dropped 2 bases, with 15 bases sitting between them. CDR3 amino acids: CSARGIGQGGNQPQHF. The CDR3, as DNA: TGCAGTGCTAGAGGTATAGGTCAGGGTGGCAATCAGCCCCAGCATTTT.

This clonotype has a count of ten or more. The chain uses TRBV7-6 and TRBJ2-7; 8 positions match TRBD1. The CDR3 is made up of 15 amino acids. V shed 1 base and J 7 bases; nucleotides not matched to a gene: 9. In germline, CDR1 is SGHVS, CDR2 FNYEAQ. In DNA form, the CDR3 reads TGTGCCAGCAGCTTAGATTGGACAGGGAATAGGGAGCAGTACTTC. Translating it yields CASSLDWTGNREQYF.

This clonotype has a handful of counts. A read error may account for a junction end that differs from germline. V and J are TRBV5-1 and TRBJ1-6; 7 bases line up with TRBD1. Looked up from germline, CDR1 is SGHRS and CDR2 is YFSETQ. The CDR3 sequence is 16 residues long. The CDR3 protein is CASSLGPGQPDSPLNF. The DNA of the CDR3 is TGCGCCAGCAGCTTGGGGCCGGGACAGCCCGATTCACCCCTCAACTTT.

This clonotype has ten or more counts. V usage is TRBV20-1 and J usage is TRBJ2-7; 10 nucleotides agree with TRBD2. This CDR3 comprises 17 residues. CDR1 DFQATT and CDR2 SNEGSKA come from the germline V gene (reference sequence). Trimming at V came to 0 bases and at J to 5 bases, leaving 13 bases not matched to a gene. The CDR3 sequence is CSARDTAQAGGPHEQYF. The DNA of the CDR3 is TGCAGTGCTAGAGATACGGCCCAAGCGGGGGGGCCGCACGAGCAGTACTTC.

The J gene is TRBJ2-4, the V gene TRBV20-1; D perhaps matches TRBD1 (5 bases). This CDR3 region has 14 residues. Per germline, CDR1 DFQATT and CDR2 SNEGSKA (reference sequence). The ends were cut back, 6 bases at V and 1 base at J, with 13 bases in the middle. The DNA for the CDR3 is TGCAGTGCGCTCAGGGTAGATGCCAAAAACATTCAGTACTTC. This codes for CSALRVDAKNIQYF.

Ten or more counts support this clonotype. The chain links TRBV20-1 to TRBJ1-2; perhaps TRBD1 as D (5 bases). Germline lookup yields CDR1 DFQATT and CDR2 SNEGSKA (reference sequence). The CDR3 totals 14 residues. The V gene lost 3 bases and the J gene lost 8 bases, with 19 bases spanning the gap. The CDR3 here is CSASAPTGVGGYTF. The CDR3, as DNA: TGCAGTGCTAGCGCACCAACAGGTGTTGGGGGCTACACCTTC.

This clonotype came up many times. The J gene is TRBJ2-1, the V gene TRBV5-1; no firm D call. The germline V and J ends were trimmed by 4 bases and 4 bases, with 6 bases remaining between them. The CDR3 has 12 residues. Germline CDR1 and CDR2: SGHRS and YFSETQ. Here the CDR3 reads CASSLLYNEQFF. The DNA of the CDR3 is TGCGCCAGCAGCCTGTTATACAATGAGCAGTTCTTC.

This clonotype was counted many times. CDR3 sequence (DNA): TGTGCCAGCAGTTTAAGAGGGGGGGGCGTAAAACTGTTTTTT. Residues: CASSLRGGGVKLFF. J is TRBJ1-4 and V is TRBV28, with TRBD1 as a possible D gene (6 bases). The V and J ends lost 2 bases and 10 bases respectively, with 14 bases between them. Germline V lookup: CDR1 MDHEN, CDR2 SYDVKM. The CDR3 has 14 residues.

This clonotype turned up a few times. Sequence at one end of the junction differs from germline and may be a read error. The DNA for the CDR3 is TGTGCCAGCAGCCCCTGGGTAGGGGGACAGCCCCAGAATTTT. Translation: CASSPWVGGQPQNF. This chain links TRBV3-1 with TRBJ1-5, with 7 positions matching TRBD1. Germline V gene data show CDR1 as LGHDT and CDR2 as YNNKEL (reference sequence). This CDR3 is 14 amino acids long.

This clonotype occurred many times. A read error may account for a junction end that differs from germline. The chain combines TRBV29-1 with TRBJ1-5; D uncertain. The CDR3 loop spans 13 amino acids. Germline values: CDR1 SQVTM, CDR2 ANQGSEA. In DNA form, the CDR3 reads TGCAGCGTTGAGACTGGGTACAATCAGCCCCAGAATTTT. Its protein is CSVETGYNQPQNF.

The rearrangement uses TRBV13 and TRBJ1-2; no clear D gene. Germline V gives CDR1 PRHDT, CDR2 FYEKMQ (reference sequence). Trimming took off 3 bases at V and 6 bases at J, with 17 bases between the two ends. The CDR3 has 15 residues. CDR3 coding DNA: TGTGCCAGCAGCTTCGGCATTTCCCCTCGGGATGGCTACACCTTC. Translated, it gives CASSFGISPRDGYTF.

This clonotype has ten or more counts. The V call is TRBV5-1, the J call TRBJ2-1; TRBD1 matches 7 bases. The CDR3 extends over 15 amino acids. V shed 1 base and J 3 bases; nucleotides not matched to a gene: 4. The germline gives CDR1 SGHRS, CDR2 YFSETQ. This CDR3 is CASSLSGTDYNEQFF. The DNA of the CDR3 is TGCGCCAGCAGCTTGTCCGGGACAGACTACAATGAGCAGTTCTTC.

This clonotype was observed many times. This chain joins TRBV20-1 and TRBJ2-7; 9 bases line up with TRBD2. The CDR3 covers 14 residues. CDR1 is DFQATT and CDR2 is SNEGSKA in the germline V gene (reference sequence). After removal of 4 bases from V and 4 bases from J, the junction contained 8 bases not matched to a gene. The CDR3 here is CSAMPTSGLYEQYF. In DNA form, the CDR3 reads TGCAGTGCTATGCCCACTAGCGGGCTATACGAGCAGTACTTC.

This clonotype was found many times. This rearrangement joins TRBV6-5 to TRBJ2-5; D is uncertain. Germline V CDR1 and CDR2: MNHEY, SVGAGI. This CDR3 region has 16 residues. The V gene lost 0 bases and the J gene lost 2 bases, with 13 bases spanning the gap. The CDR3 protein is CASSYSLVVGQETQYF. The DNA for the CDR3 is TGTGCCAGCAGTTACTCCCTCGTCGTTGGGCAAGAGACCCAGTACTTC.

There are many counts of this clonotype. The V gene is TRBV7-2, the J gene TRBJ1-6, with D perhaps matching TRBD1 (5 bases). From germline, CDR1 is SGHTA and CDR2 FQGNSA. Trimming left V 1 base short and J 7 bases short, with 14 bases between. The CDR3 length is 16 residues. In DNA form, the CDR3 reads TGTGCCAGCAGCTTAGAGGTGGGACGATTAAATTCACCCCTCCACTTT. Its translation is CASSLEVGRLNSPLHF.

This clonotype has at least ten counts. The chain joins TRBV6-6 to TRBJ1-5; D not resolved. The CDR3 consists of 14 residues. CDR1 and CDR2 from the germline V gene are MNHNY and SVGAGI (reference sequence). Trimming stripped 0 bases from V and 0 bases from J, with 3 bases between. CDR3 nucleotides: TGTGCCAGCAGTTACTCGAGTAGCAATCAGCCCCAGCATTTT. This encodes CASSYSSSNQPQHF.

This clonotype was seen ten or more times. The chain combines TRBV6-5 with TRBJ1-1, with D perhaps matching TRBD1 (5 bases). V lost 5 bases, J lost 3 bases, and 16 bases lay in between. Per germline, CDR1 MNHEY and CDR2 SVGAGI. The CDR3 is made up of 15 amino acids. The CDR3 coding sequence is TGTGCCAGCAGTGGAGCGGGGACTGGGGACACTGAAGCTTTCTTT. Translation: CASSGAGTGDTEAFF.

This clonotype was recorded at least ten times. This sequence joins TRBV5-1 and TRBJ2-3, with no clear D. V lost 4 bases and J 3 bases, leaving 12 bases between the germline ends. Germline CDR1 SGHRS, CDR2 YFSETQ. This CDR3 spans 14 amino acids. CDR3 protein: CASSPGSTTDTQYF. The CDR3 bases are TGCGCCAGCAGCCCCGGCTCCACGACAGATACGCAGTATTTT.